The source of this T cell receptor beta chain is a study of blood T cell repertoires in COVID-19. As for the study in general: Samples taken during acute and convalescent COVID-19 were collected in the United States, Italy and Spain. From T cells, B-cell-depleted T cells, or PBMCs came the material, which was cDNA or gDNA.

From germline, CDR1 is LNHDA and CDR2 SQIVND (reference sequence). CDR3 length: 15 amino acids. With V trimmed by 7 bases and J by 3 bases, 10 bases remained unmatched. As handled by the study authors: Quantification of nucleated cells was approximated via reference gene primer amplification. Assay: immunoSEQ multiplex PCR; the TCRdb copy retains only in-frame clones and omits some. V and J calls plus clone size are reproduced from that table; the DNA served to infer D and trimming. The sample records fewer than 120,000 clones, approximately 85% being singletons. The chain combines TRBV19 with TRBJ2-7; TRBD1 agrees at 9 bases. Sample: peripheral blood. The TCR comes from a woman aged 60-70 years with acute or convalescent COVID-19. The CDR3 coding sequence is TGTGCCAGTACCAGAACAGGGGGCGCAGGCTACGAGCAGTACTTC. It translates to CASTRTGGAGYEQYF.